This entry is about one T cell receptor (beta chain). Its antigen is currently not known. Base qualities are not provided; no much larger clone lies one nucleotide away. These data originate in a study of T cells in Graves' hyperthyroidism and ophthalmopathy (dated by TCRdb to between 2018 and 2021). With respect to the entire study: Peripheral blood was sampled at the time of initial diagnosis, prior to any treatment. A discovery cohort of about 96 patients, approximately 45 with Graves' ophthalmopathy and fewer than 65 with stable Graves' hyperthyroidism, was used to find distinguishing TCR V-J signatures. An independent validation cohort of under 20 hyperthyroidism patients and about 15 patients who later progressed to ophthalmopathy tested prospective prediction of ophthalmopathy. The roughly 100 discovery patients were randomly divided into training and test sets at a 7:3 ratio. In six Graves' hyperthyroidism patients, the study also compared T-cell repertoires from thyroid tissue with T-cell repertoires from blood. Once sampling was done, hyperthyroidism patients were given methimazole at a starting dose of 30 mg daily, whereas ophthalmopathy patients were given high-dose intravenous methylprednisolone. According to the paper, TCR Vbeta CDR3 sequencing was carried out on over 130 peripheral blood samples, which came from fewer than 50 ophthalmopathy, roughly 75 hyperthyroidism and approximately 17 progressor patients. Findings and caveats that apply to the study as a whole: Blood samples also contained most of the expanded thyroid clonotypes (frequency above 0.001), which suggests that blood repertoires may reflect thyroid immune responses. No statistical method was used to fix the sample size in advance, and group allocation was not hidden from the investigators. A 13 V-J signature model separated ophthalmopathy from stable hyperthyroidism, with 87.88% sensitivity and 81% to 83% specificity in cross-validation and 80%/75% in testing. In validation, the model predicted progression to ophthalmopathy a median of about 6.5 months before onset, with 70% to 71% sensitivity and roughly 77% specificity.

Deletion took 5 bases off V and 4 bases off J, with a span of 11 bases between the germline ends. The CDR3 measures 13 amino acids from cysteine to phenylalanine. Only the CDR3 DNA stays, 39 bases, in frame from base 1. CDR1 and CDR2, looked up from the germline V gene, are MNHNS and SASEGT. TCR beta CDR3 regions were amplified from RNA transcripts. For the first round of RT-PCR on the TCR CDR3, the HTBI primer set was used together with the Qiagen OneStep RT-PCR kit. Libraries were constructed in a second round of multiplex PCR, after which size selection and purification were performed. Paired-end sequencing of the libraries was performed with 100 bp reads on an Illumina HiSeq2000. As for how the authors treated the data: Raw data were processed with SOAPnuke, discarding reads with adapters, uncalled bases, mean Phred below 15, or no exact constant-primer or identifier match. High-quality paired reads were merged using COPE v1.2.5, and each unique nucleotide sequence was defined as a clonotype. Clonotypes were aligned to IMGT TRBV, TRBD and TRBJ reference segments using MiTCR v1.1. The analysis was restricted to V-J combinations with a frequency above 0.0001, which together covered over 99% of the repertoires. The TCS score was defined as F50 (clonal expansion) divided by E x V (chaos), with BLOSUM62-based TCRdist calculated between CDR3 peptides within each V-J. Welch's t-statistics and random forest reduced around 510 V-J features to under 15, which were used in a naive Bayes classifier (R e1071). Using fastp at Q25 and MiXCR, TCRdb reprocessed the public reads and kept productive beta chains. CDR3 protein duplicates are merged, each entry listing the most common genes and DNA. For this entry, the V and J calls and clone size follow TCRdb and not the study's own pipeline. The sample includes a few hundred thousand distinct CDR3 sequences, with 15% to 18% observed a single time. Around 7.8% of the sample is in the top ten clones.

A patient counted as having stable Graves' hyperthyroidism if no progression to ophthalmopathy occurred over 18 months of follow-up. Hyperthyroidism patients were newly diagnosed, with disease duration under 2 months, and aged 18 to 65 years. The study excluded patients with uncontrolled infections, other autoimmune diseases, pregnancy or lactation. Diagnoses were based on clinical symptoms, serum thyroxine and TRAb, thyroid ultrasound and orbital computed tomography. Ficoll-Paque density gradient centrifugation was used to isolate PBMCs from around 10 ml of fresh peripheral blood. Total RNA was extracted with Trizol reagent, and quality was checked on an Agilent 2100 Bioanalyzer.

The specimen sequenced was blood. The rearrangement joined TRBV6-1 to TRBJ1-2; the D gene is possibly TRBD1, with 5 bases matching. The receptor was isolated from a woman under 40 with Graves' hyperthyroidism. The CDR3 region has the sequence CASSRDFGYGYTF. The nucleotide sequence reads TGTGCCAGCAGTCGGGACTTCGGCTATGGCTACACCTTC.